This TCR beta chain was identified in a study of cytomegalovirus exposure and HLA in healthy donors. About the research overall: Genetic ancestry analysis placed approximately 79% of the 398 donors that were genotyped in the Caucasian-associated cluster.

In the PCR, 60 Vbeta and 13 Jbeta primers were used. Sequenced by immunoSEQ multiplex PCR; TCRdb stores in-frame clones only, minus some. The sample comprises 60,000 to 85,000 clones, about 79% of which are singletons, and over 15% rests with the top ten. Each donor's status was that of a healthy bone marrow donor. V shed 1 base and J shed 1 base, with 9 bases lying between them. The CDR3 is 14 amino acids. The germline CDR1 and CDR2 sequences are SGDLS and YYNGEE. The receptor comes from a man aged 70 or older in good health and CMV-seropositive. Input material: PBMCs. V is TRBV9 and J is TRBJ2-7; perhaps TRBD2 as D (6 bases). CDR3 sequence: CASSVTGGSYEQYF. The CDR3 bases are TGTGCCAGCAGCGTAACCGGAGGGTCCTACGAGCAGTACTTC.